The source of this T cell receptor beta chain is a study of cytotoxic CD8 clonotypes in ibrutinib-treated CLL. Profiled with immunoSEQ multiplex PCR; TCRdb holds only in-frame clones, not every one. Of about 160,000 clones in the sample, more than 80% were seen once. Comments on this clone: As yet, its antigen is unknown.

Broader study findings: Sampling schedules were unmatched across sustained-remission and progressing patients.

Germline V gene data show CDR1 as MGHDK and CDR2 as SYGVNS. The CDR3 spans 15 residues. Trimming at V came to 3 bases and at J to 9 bases, leaving 7 bases not matched to a gene. This clonotype originated in a human donor with chronic lymphocytic leukemia. The source was PBMCs, collected after 24 months of ibrutinib treatment. The V and J genes are TRBV25-1 and TRBJ2-1; 11 bases match TRBD2. CDR3: CASSDHSGGAGEQFF. The CDR3, as DNA: TGTGCCAGCAGTGACCATAGCGGGGGGGCCGGTGAGCAGTTCTTC.